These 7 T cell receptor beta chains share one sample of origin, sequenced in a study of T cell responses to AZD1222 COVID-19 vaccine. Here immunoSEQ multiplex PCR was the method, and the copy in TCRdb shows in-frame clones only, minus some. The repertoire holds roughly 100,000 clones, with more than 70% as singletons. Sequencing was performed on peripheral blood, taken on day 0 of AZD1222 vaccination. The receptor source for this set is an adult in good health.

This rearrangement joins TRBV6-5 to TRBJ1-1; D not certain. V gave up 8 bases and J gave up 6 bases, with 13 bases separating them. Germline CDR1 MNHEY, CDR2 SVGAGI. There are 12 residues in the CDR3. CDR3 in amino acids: CASGALGAEAFF. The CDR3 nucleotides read TGTGCCAGCGGAGCTCTTGGGGCTGAAGCTTTCTTT.

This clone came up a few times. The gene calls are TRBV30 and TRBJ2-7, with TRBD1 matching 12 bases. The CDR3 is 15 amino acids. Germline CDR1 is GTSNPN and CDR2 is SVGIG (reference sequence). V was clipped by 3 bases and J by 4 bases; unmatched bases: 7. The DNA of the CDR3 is TGTGCCTGGAGCAAAGGGACAGGGGGCGGATACGAGCAGTACTTC. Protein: CAWSKGTGGGYEQYF.

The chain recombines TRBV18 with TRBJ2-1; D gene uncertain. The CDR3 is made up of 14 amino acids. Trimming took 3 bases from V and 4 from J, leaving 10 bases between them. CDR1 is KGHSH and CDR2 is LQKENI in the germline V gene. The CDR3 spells CASSPSASYNEQFF. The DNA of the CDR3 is TGTGCCAGCTCACCCTCCGCTAGTTACAATGAGCAGTTCTTC.

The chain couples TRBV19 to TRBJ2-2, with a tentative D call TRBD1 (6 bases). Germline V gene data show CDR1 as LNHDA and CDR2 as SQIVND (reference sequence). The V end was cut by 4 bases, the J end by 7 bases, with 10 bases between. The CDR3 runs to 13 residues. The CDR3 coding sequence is TGTGCCAGTAGTACCCAGGGGTTCGGGGAGCTGTTTTTT. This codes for CASSTQGFGELFF.

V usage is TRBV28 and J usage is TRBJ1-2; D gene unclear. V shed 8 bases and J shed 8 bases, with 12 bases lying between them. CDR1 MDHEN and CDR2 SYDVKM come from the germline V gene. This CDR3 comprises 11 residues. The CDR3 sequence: CASGKQWGYTF. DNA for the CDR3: TGTGCCAGCGGCAAACAGTGGGGCTACACCTTC.

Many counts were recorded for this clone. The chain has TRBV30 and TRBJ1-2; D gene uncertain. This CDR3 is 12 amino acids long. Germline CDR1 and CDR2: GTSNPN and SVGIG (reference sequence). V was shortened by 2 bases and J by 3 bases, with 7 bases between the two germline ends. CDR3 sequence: CAWSMADYGYTF. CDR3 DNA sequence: TGTGCCTGGAGTATGGCGGACTATGGCTACACCTTC. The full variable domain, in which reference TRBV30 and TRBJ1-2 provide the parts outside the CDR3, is SQTIHQWPATLVQPVGSPLSLECTVEGTSNPNLYWYRQAAGRGLQLLFYSVGIGQISSEVPQNLSASRPQDRQFILSSKKLLLSDSGFYLCAWSMADYGYTFGSGTRLTVV.

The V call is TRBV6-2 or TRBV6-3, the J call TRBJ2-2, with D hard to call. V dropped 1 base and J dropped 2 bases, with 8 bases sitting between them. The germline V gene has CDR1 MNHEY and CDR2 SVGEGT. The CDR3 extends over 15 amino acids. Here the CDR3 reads CASSYYRPNTGELFF. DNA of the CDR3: TGTGCCAGCAGTTACTATAGACCCAACACCGGGGAGCTGTTTTTT.